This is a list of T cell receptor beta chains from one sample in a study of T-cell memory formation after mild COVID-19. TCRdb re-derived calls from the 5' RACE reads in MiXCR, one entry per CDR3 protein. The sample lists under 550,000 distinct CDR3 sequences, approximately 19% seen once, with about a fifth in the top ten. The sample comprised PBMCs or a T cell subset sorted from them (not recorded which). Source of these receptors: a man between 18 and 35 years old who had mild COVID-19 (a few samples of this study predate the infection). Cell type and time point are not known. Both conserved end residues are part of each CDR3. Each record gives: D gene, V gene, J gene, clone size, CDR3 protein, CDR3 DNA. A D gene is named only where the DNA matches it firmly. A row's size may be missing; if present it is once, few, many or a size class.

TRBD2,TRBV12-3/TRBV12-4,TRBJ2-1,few,CASRDVAGGPAEQFF,TGTGCCAGCAGGGACGTAGCGGGGGGGCCGGCTGAGCAGTTCTTC
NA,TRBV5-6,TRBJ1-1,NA,CASSLRVKRAFF,TGTGCCAGCAGCCTCAGGGTGAAGAGGGCTTTCTTT
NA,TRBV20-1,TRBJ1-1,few,CSARDLGGGTEAFF,TGCAGTGCTAGAGATCTTGGGGGAGGGACTGAAGCTTTCTTT
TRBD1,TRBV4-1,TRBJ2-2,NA,CASSQADRGLTGELFF,TGCGCCAGCAGCCAAGCTGACAGGGGGCTGACCGGGGAGCTGTTTTTT
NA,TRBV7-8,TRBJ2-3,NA,CASPWEGGNTQYF,TGTGCCAGCCCCTGGGAGGGGGGAAATACGCAGTATTTT
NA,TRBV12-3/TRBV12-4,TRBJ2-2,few,CASSSPGGGWGTGELFF,TGTGCCAGCAGTTCCCCCGGGGGAGGTTGGGGGACCGGGGAGCTGTTTTTT
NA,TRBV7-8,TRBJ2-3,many,CASSLDGPLDTQYF,TGTGCCAGCAGCTTAGATGGGCCGTTAGATACGCAGTATTTT
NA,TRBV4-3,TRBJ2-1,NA,CASSQGELAYNEQFF,TGCGCCAGCAGCCAAGGTGAACTAGCCTACAATGAGCAGTTCTTC
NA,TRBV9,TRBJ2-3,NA,CASSVVGPSTDTQYF,TGTGCCAGCAGCGTAGTCGGGCCTAGCACAGATACGCAGTATTTT
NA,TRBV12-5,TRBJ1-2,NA,CASGWQGYGYTF,TGTGCTAGTGGTTGGCAGGGCTATGGCTACACCTTC
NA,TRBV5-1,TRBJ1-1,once,CASSLTPGRTEAFF,TGCGCCAGCAGCCTCACACCTGGTCGGACTGAAGCTTTCTTT
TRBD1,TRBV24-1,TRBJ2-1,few,CATSGTGESSYNEQFF,TGTGCCACCAGTGGTACAGGGGAGAGCTCCTACAATGAGCAGTTCTTC
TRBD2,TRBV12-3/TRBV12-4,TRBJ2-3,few,CASSSLAGGRYTQYF,TGTGCCAGCAGCAGTCTAGCGGGGGGGCGGTATACGCAGTATTTT
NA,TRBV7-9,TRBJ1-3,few,CASSSWGGNTIYF,TGTGCCAGCAGCTCCTGGGGTGGAAACACCATATATTTT
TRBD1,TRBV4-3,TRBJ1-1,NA,CASRPPGQGEGTEAFF,TGCGCCAGCAGACCGCCGGGACAGGGAGAGGGCACTGAAGCTTTCTTT
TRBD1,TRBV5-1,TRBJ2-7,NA,CASSLQGQASDEQYF,TGCGCCAGCAGCTTACAGGGACAGGCGTCCGACGAGCAGTACTTC
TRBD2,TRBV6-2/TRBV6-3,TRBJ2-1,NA,CASSVSGGINEQFF,TGTGCCAGCAGCGTAAGCGGGGGGATCAATGAGCAGTTCTTC
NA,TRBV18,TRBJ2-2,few,CASSRGQNTGELFF,TGTGCCAGCTCACGGGGACAGAACACCGGGGAGCTGTTTTTT
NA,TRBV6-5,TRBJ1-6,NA,CASREQGTVLNSPLHF,TGTGCCAGCAGGGAACAGGGTACCGTTCTAAATTCACCCCTCCACTTT
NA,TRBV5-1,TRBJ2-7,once,CASSSGTGVNEQYF,TGCGCCAGCAGCTCCGGAACGGGGGTCAACGAGCAGTACTTC
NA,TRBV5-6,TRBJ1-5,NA,CASSYGRNQPQHF,TGTGCCAGCAGCTACGGACGGAATCAGCCCCAGCATTTT
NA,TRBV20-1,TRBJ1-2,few,CSARNRDYGYTF,TGCAGTGCTAGGAACAGGGACTATGGCTACACCTTC
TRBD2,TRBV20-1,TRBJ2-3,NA,CSARDLFMTSGGPGTQYF,TGCAGTGCTAGAGATCTTTTCATGACTAGCGGGGGGCCGGGTACGCAGTATTTT
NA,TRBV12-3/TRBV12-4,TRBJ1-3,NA,CASSFQNTIYF,TGTGCCAGCAGTTTTCAGAACACCATATATTTT
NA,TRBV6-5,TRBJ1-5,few,CASSYGTATSNQPQHF,TGTGCCAGCAGTTACGGGACGGCCACTAGCAATCAGCCCCAGCATTTT
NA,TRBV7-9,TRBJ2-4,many,CASSPYFSLAKNIQYF,TGTGCCAGCAGCCCATACTTTTCGCTAGCCAAAAACATTCAGTACTTC
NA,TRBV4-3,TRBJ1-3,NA,CASSHEETTGAGNTIYF,TGCGCCAGCAGCCATGAAGAGACGACAGGAGCTGGAAACACCATATATTTT
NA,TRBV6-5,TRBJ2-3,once,CASTKGPGATDTQYF,TGTGCCAGCACCAAAGGGCCAGGGGCCACAGATACGCAGTATTTT